Listed below are T cell receptor beta chains from one sample, sequenced in a study of OX40 agonist ivuxolimab in advanced cancers. Assay used: immunoSEQ multiplex PCR; TCRdb lists only in-frame clones, some missing. In the table there are under 75,000 clones, around 84% of which are singletons. The material was CD4+ or CD8+ T cells sorted from blood, obtained in a trial of the OX40 agonist ivuxolimab. These receptors all stem from an adult with an advanced solid tumor such as melanoma, head and neck, liver or kidney cancer. CDR3s include the opening cysteine and the closing phenylalanine or tryptophan.

17	TRBV19	CASSISPRRNTGNTIYF
15	TRBV5-4	CASSLAGTGAQPQHF
13	TRBV5-1	CASSPRGFDEQYF
16	TRBV28	CASSSGTEPFLFGYTF
14	TRBV5-1	CASRLGQPTEKLFF
13	TRBV30	CAWSALLNTEAFF
15	TRBV18	CASSPERVLGYGYTF
12	TRBV2	CASGGQGDEQYF
11	TRBV6-1	CASMMNYGYTF
16	TRBV5-1	CASSLGWTGVGETQYF
11	TRBV7-2	CASSRPGEQFF
15	TRBV7-2	CASSRRGSDTGELFF
16	TRBV7-2	CASSLDGTGTQETQYF
11	TRBV30	CAGERNTEAFF
14	TRBV7-8	CASSFTGTNYGYTF
12	TRBV19	CASSRWNTEAFF
15	TRBV30	CAWSSLAGNRGTQYF
17	TRBV5-4	CASSPMEGGGPQETQYF
11	TRBV7-3	CASSQDTTIYF
15	TRBV2	CASREGTGRNSPLHF
14	TRBV4-2	CASSQQRQTDTQYF
12	TRBV5-8	CASGLPNYEQYF